Below, 27 T cell receptor beta chains from the same sample are listed, as sequenced in a study of shared clonotypes between healthy human individuals. Sequencing was performed with immunoSEQ multiplex PCR; in TCRdb, only in-frame clones are kept and a portion is missing. This table holds over 700,000 clones, around 77% found once. The sequenced sample was memory CD4+ T cells sorted from blood. Specified subset: CD45RA-negative fraction. All receptors derive from a woman in her twenties or thirties in good health.

This chain uses TRBV7-9 with TRBJ2-4, with 7 bases that match TRBD2. The germline CDR1 and CDR2 sequences are SEHNR and FQNEAQ (reference sequence). Unmatched junction bases numbered 7, after V lost 1 base and J lost 13 bases. The CDR3 is made up of 13 amino acids. CDR3: CASSLGEGRGQYF. The CDR3 DNA reads TGTGCCAGCAGCTTAGGGGAGGGCCGCGGCCAGTACTTC.

This chain links TRBV7-2 with TRBJ2-1, with 9 bases fitting TRBD2. Trimming took 3 bases from V and 0 from J; bases not matched to a gene: 9. Looked up from germline, CDR1 is SGHTA and CDR2 is FQGNSA. This CDR3 comprises 18 residues. The CDR3 here is CASSFEGGRASSYNEQFF. The CDR3 nucleotides read TGTGCCAGCAGCTTCGAAGGCGGGAGGGCCAGCTCCTACAATGAGCAGTTCTTC.

This sequence joins TRBV5-1 and TRBJ2-7; 7 bases agree with TRBD1. V lost 4 bases, J lost 3 bases, and 4 bases stayed unmatched. Germline V gives CDR1 SGHRS, CDR2 YFSETQ. CDR3 size: 13 residues. The CDR3 region is CASSGGQYYEQYF. Written as DNA, the CDR3 is TGCGCCAGCAGCGGGGGACAGTACTACGAGCAGTACTTC. The complete variable domain, with remaining parts taken from reference TRBV5-1 and TRBJ2-7, reads KAGVTQTPRYLIKTRGQQVTLSCSPISGHRSVSWYQQTPGQGLQFLFEYFSETQRNKGNFPGRFSGRQFSNSRSEMNVSTLELGDSALYLCASSGGQYYEQYFGPGTRLTVT.

The chain is built from TRBV2 and TRBJ1-2; D is unresolved. The CDR3 extends over 14 amino acids. Trimming left V 8 bases short and J 0 bases short, with 13 bases between. Germline loops: CDR1 SNHLY, CDR2 FYNNEI. The CDR3 region is CASHDNSPNYGYTF. The CDR3 DNA reads as TGTGCCAGCCATGATAACAGTCCTAACTATGGCTACACCTTC.

This rearrangement joins TRBV11-2 to TRBJ2-3; TRBD1 or TRBD2 may be the D gene (6 bases each). Looked up from germline, CDR1 is SGHAT and CDR2 is FQNNGV. Trimming shortened V by 1 base and J by 2 bases, and 10 bases separated the two germline ends. This CDR3 region has 15 residues. The CDR3 nucleotides are TGTGCCAGCAGCTTAGCGAGGGGGGACACAGATACGCAGTATTTT. Its protein product is CASSLARGDTDTQYF.

This chain links TRBV7-9 with TRBJ2-5; D not resolved. The length of the CDR3 is 12 residues. V lost 7 bases to trimming and J lost 4 bases, with 10 bases between them. Germline V CDR1 and CDR2: SEHNR, FQNEAQ (reference sequence). The DNA for the CDR3 is TGTGCCAGCAAAAGGGTGGGAGAGACCCAGTACTTC. Translation gives CASKRVGETQYF. The whole variable domain, remainder taken from reference TRBV7-9 and TRBJ2-5, is DTGVSQNPRHKITKRGQNVTFRCDPISEHNRLYWYRQTLGQGPEFLTYFQNEAQLEKSRLLSDRFSAERPKGSFSTLEIQRTEQGDSAMYLCASKRVGETQYFGPGTRLLVL.

The chain employs TRBV7-2 and TRBJ1-5; D is uncertain. Germline V gene sequence: CDR1 SGHTA, CDR2 FQGNSA. The ends were cut back, 3 bases at V and 4 bases at J, with 4 bases in the middle. The CDR3 extends over 12 amino acids. The CDR3: CASSLMNQPQHF. The DNA of the CDR3 is TGTGCCAGCAGCTTGATGAATCAGCCCCAGCATTTT.

The chain joins TRBV30 to TRBJ1-1; 10 bases are shared with TRBD1. V lost 7 bases to trimming and J lost 2 bases; unmatched junction nucleotides: 4. Per the germline V gene, CDR1 is GTSNPN and CDR2 is SVGIG (reference sequence). The CDR3 consists of 13 residues. The DNA of the CDR3 is TGTGCCTACCAGACAGGGGGCAACACTGAAGCTTTCTTT. This gives the protein CAYQTGGNTEAFF.

J is TRBJ2-7 and V is TRBV6-1; perhaps TRBD1 as D (6 bases). Trimming left V 5 bases short and J 12 bases short, with 11 bases between. Germline-derived CDR1 and CDR2 are MNHNS and SASEGT. This CDR3 contains 10 residues. The CDR3 DNA is TGTGCCAGCAGTTACAGGGTACGGTACTTC. Its translation is CASSYRVRYF.

The CDR3 coding sequence is TGTGCCAGCAGTTATGGCGGAATGAACACTGAAGCTTTCTTT. Its protein is CASSYGGMNTEAFF. This sequence joins TRBV28 and TRBJ1-1; D is uncertain. The CDR3 loop spans 14 amino acids. CDR1 and CDR2 (germline): MDHEN, SYDVKM. V gave up 4 bases and J gave up 0 bases, with 9 bases separating them.

The rearrangement joins TRBV29-1 to TRBJ2-1; tentatively, D is TRBD2 (6 bases). The V and J ends lost 4 bases and 9 bases respectively, with 13 bases between them. Germline CDR1 reads SQVTM; CDR2 reads ANQGSEA. The CDR3 loop spans 12 amino acids. The CDR3 sequence is CSVGKMGGEQFF. DNA for the CDR3: TGCAGCGTTGGGAAGATGGGAGGTGAGCAGTTCTTC.

The V call is TRBV6-5, the J call TRBJ2-3, with D possibly being TRBD1 (6 bases). Trimming removed 8 bases at V and 0 bases at J, with 12 bases between. Germline CDR1 is MNHEY and CDR2 is SVGAGI. This CDR3 region has 14 residues. This chain's CDR3 is CASAGQSSTDTQYF. The CDR3 DNA reads as TGTGCCAGCGCAGGACAGTCAAGCACAGATACGCAGTATTTT.

The chain has TRBV9 and TRBJ2-2; D gene unclear. Trimming took off 4 bases at V and 1 base at J, with 14 bases between the two ends. Germline-derived CDR1 and CDR2 are SGDLS and YYNGEE. The CDR3 contains 16 residues. CDR3 sequence: CASSPLGLENTGELFF. The CDR3 DNA reads TGTGCCAGCAGCCCCCTTGGGCTGGAGAACACCGGGGAGCTGTTTTTT.

The chain couples TRBV5-1 to TRBJ1-1; a possible D gene is TRBD1 (6 bases). The CDR3 contains 14 residues. Trimming pared 4 bases from V and 6 bases from J, leaving 16 bases between. In germline, CDR1 is SGHRS, CDR2 YFSETQ. CDR3 DNA sequence: TGCGCCAGCAGCCCCCCAGGGGCCTGGGCTGAAGCTTTCTTT. It translates to CASSPPGAWAEAFF.

The rearrangement joins TRBV14 to TRBJ1-1; D gene unclear. Germline-derived CDR1 and CDR2 are SGHDN and FVKESK. The germline V and J ends were trimmed by 1 base and 4 bases, with 13 bases remaining between them. The CDR3 spans 15 residues. The CDR3 protein is CASSQVMGGGTEAFF. CDR3 DNA: TGTGCCAGCAGCCAAGTAATGGGAGGAGGCACTGAAGCTTTCTTT.

V usage is TRBV2 and J usage is TRBJ2-3; D uncertain. Per germline, CDR1 SNHLY and CDR2 FYNNEI. The CDR3 sequence is 12 residues long. The V and J ends lost 3 bases and 5 bases respectively, with 6 bases between them. The CDR3 coding sequence is TGTGCCAGCAGTGATGGGGTAGATACGCAGTATTTT. Translating it yields CASSDGVDTQYF.

This clone was picked up many times. The chain couples TRBV5-4 to TRBJ1-1, with 7 positions matching TRBD1. This CDR3 region has 16 residues. V dropped 1 base and J dropped 0; count of bases not matched to a gene: 6. Germline CDR1 reads SGHNT; CDR2 reads YYREEE (reference sequence). The CDR3 loop is CASSLLGRGLNTEAFF. The CDR3, as DNA: TGTGCCAGCAGCTTGCTGGGCAGGGGGTTGAACACTGAAGCTTTCTTT.

The V call is TRBV9, the J call TRBJ1-2, with no clear D. In germline, CDR1 is SGDLS, CDR2 YYNGEE. This CDR3 is built from 13 residues. V was shortened by 0 bases and J by 3 bases, with 6 bases between the two germline ends. The CDR3 nucleotides are TGTGCCAGCAGCGTAGAGGCGGACTATGGCTACACCTTC. The encoded protein is CASSVEADYGYTF.

The table lists this clone with a few counts. Other DNA sequences in the sample encode the same CDR3. The CDR3 region has the DNA TGTGCCAGCAGTGCGCTAGCGGGAGTTAATGAGCAGTTCTTC. Residues: CASSALAGVNEQFF. The rearrangement uses TRBV2 and TRBJ2-1; 10 bases line up with TRBD2. CDR1 is SNHLY, CDR2 FYNNEI, per germline. Trimming at V came to 4 bases and at J to 7 bases, leaving 4 bases not matched to a gene. The CDR3 runs to 14 residues.

This chain links TRBV7-2 with TRBJ2-1; 13 bases map to TRBD2. This CDR3 spans 16 amino acids. V shed 2 bases, J shed 5 bases, and the junction held 3 bases outside the gene matches. CDR1 SGHTA and CDR2 FQGNSA come from the germline V gene. The CDR3 here is CASSLRTSGRNNEQFF. For the CDR3, the DNA is TGTGCCAGCAGCTTAAGGACTAGCGGGAGAAACAATGAGCAGTTCTTC.

V and J are TRBV27 and TRBJ2-2, with TRBD1 matching 10 bases. J was trimmed by 4 bases and V by 5 bases; bases with no gene match: 4. Germline values: CDR1 MNHEY, CDR2 SMNVEV (reference sequence). This CDR3 contains 15 residues. This chain's CDR3 is CASSPRTGGTGELFF. The CDR3 coding sequence is TGTGCCAGCAGTCCCCGGACAGGGGGCACCGGGGAGCTGTTTTTT.

Concerning this clone itself: This sample also contains other DNA sequences that code for the same CDR3. The chain joins TRBV6-1 to TRBJ1-2; D remains ambiguous. The CDR3 totals 13 residues. Germline V gene sequence: CDR1 MNHNS, CDR2 SASEGT. V gave up 4 bases and J gave up 1 base, with 7 bases separating them. CDR3 sequence reads: CASSVADNYGYTF. In DNA, the CDR3 is TGTGCCAGCAGTGTAGCAGATAACTATGGCTACACCTTC.

The rearrangement links TRBV4-1 to TRBJ1-2; TRBD1 aligns across 8 bases. The CDR3 is 14 residues long. From germline, CDR1 is MGHRA and CDR2 YSYEKL. The V segment lost 4 bases and the J segment 7 bases; nucleotides outside the gene matches: 8. The CDR3 reads CASSPADRVVGYTF. The CDR3 coding sequence is TGCGCCAGCAGCCCCGCGGACAGGGTGGTTGGCTACACCTTC.

Of note for this clone: The sample holds other DNA sequences that translate to the same CDR3. In DNA form, the CDR3 reads TGTGCCAGCAGTTTTGGAAATCAGCCCCAGCATTTT. The encoded protein is CASSFGNQPQHF. The rearrangement uses TRBV28 and TRBJ1-5; D call uncertain. V was shortened by 3 bases and J by 4 bases, with 4 bases between the two germline ends. The length of the CDR3 is 12 residues. The germline CDR1 and CDR2 sequences are MDHEN and SYDVKM. The whole variable domain, remainder taken from reference TRBV28 and TRBJ1-5, is DVKVTQSSRYLVKRTGEKVFLECVQDMDHENMFWYRQDPGLGLRLIYFSYDVKMKEKGDIPEGYSVSREKKERFSLILESASTNQTSMYLCASSFGNQPQHFGDGTRLSIL.

The chain links TRBV6-1 to TRBJ2-5; D remains unclear. CDR1 MNHNS and CDR2 SASEGT come from the germline V gene. The V and J ends lost 5 bases and 8 bases respectively, with 15 bases between them. CDR3 length equals 13 residues. The CDR3 spells CASSLTRVSTQYF. The CDR3, as DNA: TGTGCCAGCAGTCTTACCCGGGTGTCCACCCAGTACTTC.

The chain carries TRBV6-1 and TRBJ1-5, with D unclear. The CDR3 totals 14 residues. Per germline, CDR1 MNHNS and CDR2 SASEGT. V shed 9 bases and J shed 5 bases, with 17 bases lying between them. CDR3 sequence reads: CASKTGPRDQPQHF. CDR3 DNA sequence: TGTGCCAGTAAAACCGGGCCCCGGGATCAGCCCCAGCATTTT.

CDR3 residues: CASSSWTSGPNTDTQYF. The CDR3 DNA reads as TGCGCCAGCAGCTCGTGGACTAGCGGACCGAACACAGATACGCAGTATTTT. The rearrangement joins TRBV5-1 to TRBJ2-3, with 10 bases matching TRBD2. V lost 3 bases to trimming and J lost 2 bases; unmatched junction nucleotides: 9. CDR3 length: 17 amino acids. CDR1 and CDR2 (germline): SGHRS, YFSETQ.